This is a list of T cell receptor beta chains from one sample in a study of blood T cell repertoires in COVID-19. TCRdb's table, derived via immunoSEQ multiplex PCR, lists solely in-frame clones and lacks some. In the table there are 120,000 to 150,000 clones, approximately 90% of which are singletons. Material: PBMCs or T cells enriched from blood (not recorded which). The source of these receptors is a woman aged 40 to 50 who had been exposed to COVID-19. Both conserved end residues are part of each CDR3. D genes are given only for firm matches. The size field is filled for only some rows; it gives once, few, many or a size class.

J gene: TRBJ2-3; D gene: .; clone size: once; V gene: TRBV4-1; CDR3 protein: CASSQDPLPTLTDTQYF; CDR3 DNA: TGCGCCAGCAGCCAAGATCCCTTACCTACCCTCACAGATACGCAGTATTTT
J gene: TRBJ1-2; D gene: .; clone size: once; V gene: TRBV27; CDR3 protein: CASSPQIESYGYTF; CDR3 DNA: TGTGCCAGCAGTCCCCAAATCGAGAGCTATGGCTACACCTTC
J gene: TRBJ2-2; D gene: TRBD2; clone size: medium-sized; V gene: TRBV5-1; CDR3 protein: CASSLTSGSAGELFF; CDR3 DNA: TGCGCCAGCAGCTTGACTAGCGGGAGCGCCGGGGAGCTGTTTTTT
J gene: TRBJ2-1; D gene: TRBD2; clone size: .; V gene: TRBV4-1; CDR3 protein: CASSPGGEQFF; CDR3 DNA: TGCGCCAGCAGCCCGGGGGGGGAGCAGTTCTTC
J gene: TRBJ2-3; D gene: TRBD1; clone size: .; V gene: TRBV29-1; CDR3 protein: CSVDSSLAGGSTDTQYF; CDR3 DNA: TGCAGCGTTGATTCTTCTCTAGCAGGGGGTAGCACAGATACGCAGTATTTT
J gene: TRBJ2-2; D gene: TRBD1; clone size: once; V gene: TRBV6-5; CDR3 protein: CASSYGGQGTGELFF; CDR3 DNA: TGTGCCAGCAGTTACGGGGGACAGGGGACCGGGGAGCTGTTTTTT
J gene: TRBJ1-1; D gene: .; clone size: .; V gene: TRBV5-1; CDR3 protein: CASSLVPQGGTEAFF; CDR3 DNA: TGCGCCAGCAGCTTGGTACCCCAAGGAGGGACTGAAGCTTTCTTT
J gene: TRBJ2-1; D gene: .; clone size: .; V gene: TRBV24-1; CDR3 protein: CATSERDNEQFF; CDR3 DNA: TGTGCCACCAGTGAGCGAGACAATGAGCAGTTCTTC
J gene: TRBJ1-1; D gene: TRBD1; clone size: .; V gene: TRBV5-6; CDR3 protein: CASSPGTDEAFF; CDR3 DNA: TGTGCCAGCAGCCCCGGGACAGATGAAGCTTTCTTT
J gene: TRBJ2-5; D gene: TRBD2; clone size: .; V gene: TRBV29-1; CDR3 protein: CSVVGGGTQETQYF; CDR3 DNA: TGCAGCGTTGTAGGCGGGGGGACCCAAGAGACCCAGTACTTC
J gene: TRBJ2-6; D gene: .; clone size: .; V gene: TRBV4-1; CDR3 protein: CASSRIGGLGANVLTF; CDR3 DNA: TGCGCCAGCAGCCGTATTGGGGGCCTTGGGGCCAACGTCCTGACTTTC
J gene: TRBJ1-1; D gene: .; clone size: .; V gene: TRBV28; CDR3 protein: CASKGQGYTEAFF; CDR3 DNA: TGTGCCAGCAAAGGGCAGGGCTACACTGAAGCTTTCTTT
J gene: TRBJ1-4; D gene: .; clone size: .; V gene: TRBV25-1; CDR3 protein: CASSGGGTARTNEKLFF; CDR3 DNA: TGTGCCAGCAGTGGGGGGGGTACGGCGAGGACTAATGAAAAACTGTTTTTT
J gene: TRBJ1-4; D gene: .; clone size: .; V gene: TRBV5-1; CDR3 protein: CASTPGEGGVREKLFF; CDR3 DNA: TGCGCCAGCACCCCTGGGGAGGGGGGGGTTCGCGAAAAACTGTTTTTT
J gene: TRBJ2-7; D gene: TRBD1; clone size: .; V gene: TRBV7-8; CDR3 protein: CASSLGDRGIGEQYF; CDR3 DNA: TGTGCCAGCAGCCTCGGGGACAGGGGCATAGGGGAGCAGTACTTC
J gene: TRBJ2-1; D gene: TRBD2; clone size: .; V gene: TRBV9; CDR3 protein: CASSAGTNYNEQFF; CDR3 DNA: TGTGCCAGCAGCGCCGGGACTAACTACAATGAGCAGTTCTTC
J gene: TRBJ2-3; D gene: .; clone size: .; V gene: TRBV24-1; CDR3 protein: CATSDLGQATDTQYF; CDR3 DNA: TGTGCCACCAGTGATTTGGGGCAAGCCACAGATACGCAGTATTTT
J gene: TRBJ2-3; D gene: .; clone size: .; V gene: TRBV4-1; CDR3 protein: CASSQAAADLFTDTQYF; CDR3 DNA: TGCGCCAGCAGCCAAGCCGCGGCCGACCTTTTCACAGATACGCAGTATTTT
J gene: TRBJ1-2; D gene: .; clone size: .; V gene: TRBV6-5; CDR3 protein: CASSSERSSGGYTF; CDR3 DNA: TGTGCCAGCAGTTCGGAGCGGTCGTCGGGAGGCTACACCTTC
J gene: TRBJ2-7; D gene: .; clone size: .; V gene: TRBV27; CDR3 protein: CASSFEGGYEQYF; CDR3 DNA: TGTGCCAGCAGTTTTGAGGGAGGCTACGAGCAGTACTTC